A single sample gave rise to the 18 T cell receptor beta chains below, sequenced in a study of cytomegalovirus exposure and HLA in healthy donors. The PCR made use of 60 Vbeta and 13 Jbeta primers. The method was immunoSEQ multiplex PCR; TCRdb's version includes in-frame clones alone and lacks a portion of them. The sample yields approximately 130,000 clones, of which the top ten take up approximately 1.9%. Sequencing was carried out using PBMCs. Source of these receptors: a woman aged 60-75 years in good health and CMV-seronegative.

The chain combines TRBV7-3 with TRBJ1-1; D is uncertain. CDR3 length equals 13 residues. CDR1 is SGHTA, CDR2 FQGTGA, per germline. V was cut by 2 bases and J by 3 bases, with 7 bases left in between. CDR3 residues: CASSLQSDTEAFF. Written as DNA, the CDR3 is TGTGCCAGCAGCTTACAGAGCGACACTGAAGCTTTCTTT. Combining the CDR3 with reference TRBV7-3 and TRBJ1-1 gives the whole variable domain GAGVSQTPSNKVTEKGKYVELRCDPISGHTALYWYRQSLGQGPEFLIYFQGTGAADDSGLPNDRFFAVRPEGSVSTLKIQRTERGDSAVYLCASSLQSDTEAFFGQGTRLTVV.

The rearrangement joins TRBV15 to TRBJ2-1; D may be TRBD2 (6 bases). V lost 1 base and J lost 11, with 12 bases in between. In germline, CDR1 is LNHNV, CDR2 YYDKDF (reference sequence). The CDR3 extends over 13 amino acids. In DNA, the CDR3 is TGTGCCACCAGCAGAGCAACGGCGGGGCAGCAGTTCTTC. It codes for CATSRATAGQQFF.

V usage is TRBV7-8 and J usage is TRBJ2-7; TRBD2 matches 8 bases. The trim removed 1 base at V and 3 bases at J, leaving 2 bases unmatched. CDR3 size: 14 residues. Germline-derived CDR1 and CDR2 are SGHVS and FQNEAQ. The CDR3, as DNA: TGTGCCAGCAGCTTAGGGGCGGGGGGCTACGAGCAGTACTTC. Protein: CASSLGAGGYEQYF. The complete variable domain, with remaining parts taken from reference TRBV7-8 and TRBJ2-7, reads GAGVSQSPRYKVAKRGQDVALRCDPISGHVSLFWYQQALGQGPEFLTYFQNEAQLDKSGLPSDRFFAERPEGSVSTLKIQRTQQEDSAVYLCASSLGAGGYEQYFGPGTRLTVT.

The chain employs TRBV6-6 and TRBJ2-7; D call uncertain. CDR1 and CDR2 from the germline V gene are MNHNY and SVGAGI (reference sequence). Trimming removed 5 bases from V and 5 bases from J, with 7 bases in between. The CDR3 contains 11 residues. CDR3 residues: CASSPLDEQYF. The CDR3 DNA is TGTGCCAGCAGTCCTCTTGACGAGCAGTACTTC.

The V gene is TRBV28, the J gene TRBJ2-7, with D perhaps TRBD1 (6 bases). The CDR3 contains 17 residues. Germline CDR1 is MDHEN and CDR2 is SYDVKM. Trimming removed 3 bases at V and 3 bases at J, with 21 bases between. CDR3 nucleotides: TGTGCCAGCAGTTTCCCACCTACAGGGCCCACGAACTACGAGCAGTACTTC. Protein product: CASSFPPTGPTNYEQYF.

The CDR3 protein is CASSHSSDSRNNYGYTF. CDR3 nucleotide sequence: TGCGCCAGCAGCCACAGTTCGGACAGCAGGAATAACTATGGCTACACCTTC. The gene calls are TRBV4-1 and TRBJ1-2, with D tentatively TRBD1 (6 bases). Germline loops: CDR1 MGHRA, CDR2 YSYEKL. V lost 3 bases and J 1 base, leaving 18 bases between the germline ends. This CDR3 is 17 amino acids long.

The chain has TRBV6-1 and TRBJ1-5; unclear D gene. V was clipped by 3 bases and J by 4 bases, with 7 bases between them. This CDR3 contains 13 residues. Germline assignment: CDR1 MNHNS and CDR2 SASEGT. CDR3 sequence reads: CASSDLGNQPQHF. DNA for the CDR3: TGTGCCAGCAGTGACCTAGGAAATCAGCCCCAGCATTTT.

The chain couples TRBV6-1 to TRBJ1-6; no clear D gene. This CDR3 is 13 amino acids long. The germline V gene has CDR1 MNHNS and CDR2 SASEGT. V lost 2 bases, J lost 9 bases, and 8 bases lay in between. CDR3 in amino acids: CASSESAGSPLHF. CDR3 nucleotides: TGTGCCAGCAGTGAATCTGCAGGTTCACCCCTCCACTTT.

The CDR3 DNA reads TGTGCCAGCAGCCTACGAGCCAAGAGTCTTTGGGAGACCCAGTACTTC. Translation gives CASSLRAKSLWETQYF. This rearrangement joins TRBV13 to TRBJ2-5; D unclear. This CDR3 is 16 amino acids long. The germline CDR1 and CDR2 sequences are PRHDT and FYEKMQ (reference sequence). V was trimmed by 5 bases and J by 5 bases, leaving 21 bases between them.

This chain joins TRBV5-1 and TRBJ2-3; 12 bases fit TRBD2. With 4 bases clipped from V and 2 bases from J, the junction kept 5 bases outside the gene matches. CDR3 length equals 16 residues. Germline CDR1 SGHRS, CDR2 YFSETQ. The CDR3 reads CASSIGTSGHTDTQYF. As DNA, the CDR3 is TGCGCCAGCAGCATAGGGACTAGCGGGCACACAGATACGCAGTATTTT.

V gene TRBV7-9 combines with J gene TRBJ2-5, with TRBD1 identical over 10 bases. The length of the CDR3 is 15 residues. J gave up 4 bases and V 5 bases, and 7 bases lay outside the gene matches. Germline V CDR1 and CDR2: SEHNR, FQNEAQ (reference sequence). As DNA, the CDR3 is TGTGCCAGCAGCACGACAGGGGGCGGCGGAGAGACCCAGTACTTC. Translation gives CASSTTGGGGETQYF.

The J gene is TRBJ2-7, the V gene TRBV5-1; the match to TRBD1 covers 7 bases. Germline values: CDR1 SGHRS, CDR2 YFSETQ. V dropped 5 bases and J dropped 0; count of bases not matched to a gene: 2. CDR3 length: 13 amino acids. As DNA, the CDR3 is TGCGCCAGCAGGGGACAGCGCTCCTACGAGCAGTACTTC. It translates to CASRGQRSYEQYF.

The genes are TRBV15 and TRBJ2-5, with D maybe TRBD1 (5 bases). V lost 2 bases to trimming and J lost 2 bases, with 15 bases between them. Per the germline V gene, CDR1 is LNHNV and CDR2 is YYDKDF (reference sequence). This CDR3 comprises 16 residues. CDR3 loop: CATSRRSQGYQETQYF. The CDR3 DNA reads as TGTGCCACCAGCAGAAGGTCCCAGGGTTATCAAGAGACCCAGTACTTC.

The CDR3 protein is CAISAEGGEKLFF. The CDR3 DNA is TGTGCCATCAGCGCGGAAGGGGGTGAAAAACTGTTTTTT. V usage is TRBV10-3 and J usage is TRBJ1-4; possibly TRBD1 for D (6 bases). Germline loops: CDR1 ENHRY, CDR2 SYGVKD. There are 13 residues in the CDR3. Trimming removed 6 bases at V and 7 bases at J, with 12 bases between.

The CDR3 here is CASSLRGGLDEQFF. CDR3 in DNA: TGTGCCAGCAGCTTGCGAGGGGGTTTGGATGAGCAGTTCTTC. The rearrangement links TRBV5-6 to TRBJ2-1; TRBD1 might be the D (6 bases). The V end was cut by 1 base, the J end by 8 bases, with 13 bases between. In germline, CDR1 is SGHDT, CDR2 YYEEEE. The CDR3 has 14 amino acids.

The chain has TRBV2 and TRBJ2-7, with TRBD2 matching over 7 bases. The CDR3 runs 12 residues. Germline V gene data show CDR1 as SNHLY and CDR2 as FYNNEI. Germline trimming cut 10 bases from V and 5 bases from J; bases unmatched to any gene: 8. The CDR3 is CATKERGHEQYF. The DNA for the CDR3 is TGTGCCACCAAAGAGCGGGGTCACGAGCAGTACTTC. The full variable domain, rest sourced from reference TRBV2 and TRBJ2-7, is EPEVTQTPSHQVTQMGQEVILRCVPISNHLYFYWYRQILGQKVEFLVSFYNNEISEKSEIFDDQFSVERPDGSNFTLKIRSTKLEDSAMYFCATKERGHEQYFGPGTRLTVT.

The chain has TRBV19 and TRBJ2-1; D gene uncertain. The CDR3 has 13 amino acids. Trimming removed 5 bases at V and 3 bases at J, with 8 bases between. Germline assignment: CDR1 LNHDA and CDR2 SQIVND (reference sequence). The CDR3 region is CASSPLVYNEQFF. DNA for the CDR3: TGTGCCAGTAGTCCCCTAGTCTACAATGAGCAGTTCTTC.

The V and J genes are TRBV10-3 and TRBJ1-3; unclear D gene. Trimming removed 10 bases from V and 0 bases from J, with 10 bases in between. This CDR3 region has 13 residues. CDR1 is ENHRY and CDR2 is SYGVKD in the germline V gene. This chain's CDR3 is CARREGSGNTIYF. The DNA for the CDR3 is TGTGCCAGGCGGGAGGGCTCTGGAAACACCATATATTTT.